The T cell receptor beta chain described here comes from a study of blood T cell repertoires in COVID-19. The CDR3 is 13 amino acids. Trimming removed 2 bases at V and 5 bases at J, with 6 bases between. Germline lookup yields CDR1 MNHEY and CDR2 SVGAGI. The table came from immunoSEQ multiplex PCR; TCRdb's copy has only in-frame clones and leaves some out. Seen here are some 300,000 clones, roughly 89% observed once, and the top ten hold roughly a tenth. Recovered status in Cohort 3 required two negative PCRs, clearance, or symptom resolution. Sequencing used PBMCs or T cells enriched from blood (not recorded which). The V and J genes are TRBV6-5 and TRBJ2-2, with TRBD1 as a possible D gene (5 bases). This clonotype originated in a woman aged 25 to 39 who had recovered from COVID-19. The CDR3 region is CASSYPGTGELFF. CDR3 coding DNA: TGTGCCAGCAGTTACCCAGGGACCGGGGAGCTGTTTTTT.